Presented here are 6 T cell receptor beta chains from one specimen sequenced in a study of cytomegalovirus exposure and HLA in healthy donors. Amplification used 60 Vbeta primers and 13 Jbeta primers. Produced via immunoSEQ multiplex PCR; TCRdb's table is partial and in-frame only. The sample lists 200,000 to 250,000 clones, 80% to 85% occurring once. Sample: PBMCs. The receptors shown here come from a boy aged 2 to 10 in good health and CMV-seronegative.

The chain couples TRBV30 to TRBJ2-6; D remains ambiguous. This CDR3 contains 15 residues. CDR1 is GTSNPN and CDR2 is SVGIG in the germline V gene (reference sequence). V lost 4 bases and J 0 bases, leaving 10 bases between the germline ends. The CDR3 sequence is CAWIIESSGANVLTF. For the CDR3, the DNA is TGTGCCTGGATCATAGAGAGCTCTGGGGCCAACGTCCTGACTTTC.

The chain recombines TRBV9 with TRBJ2-3, with 8 positions matching TRBD2. Germline lookup yields CDR1 SGDLS and CDR2 YYNGEE. The CDR3 runs 19 residues. Trimming removed 0 bases from V and 2 bases from J; junction bases left unmatched: 14. This CDR3 is CASSVGLSGAGGYTDTQYF. CDR3 in DNA: TGTGCCAGCAGCGTAGGGTTATCGGGGGCGGGGGGATACACAGATACGCAGTATTTT.

This chain links TRBV6-5 with TRBJ1-2, with 7 bases aligning to TRBD1. V was clipped by 6 bases and J by 2 bases; unmatched bases: 6. Germline lookup yields CDR1 MNHEY and CDR2 SVGAGI. The CDR3 length is 14 residues. The DNA of the CDR3 is TGTGCCAGCAGGCAACAGGGGTACAACTATGGCTACACCTTC. Translated, it gives CASRQQGYNYGYTF.

The chain combines TRBV11-2 with TRBJ1-5; tentative D call: TRBD1 (6 bases). From germline, CDR1 is SGHAT and CDR2 FQNNGV. The V and J ends lost 3 bases and 5 bases respectively, with 14 bases between them. This CDR3 comprises 15 residues. The CDR3: CASSFGGGLDQPQHF. In DNA form, the CDR3 reads TGTGCCAGCAGCTTTGGGGGGGGGCTGGATCAGCCCCAGCATTTT.

This clone was counted a single time. This chain joins TRBV19 and TRBJ1-5; unclear D gene. The germline V gene encodes CDR1 LNHDA and CDR2 SQIVND (reference sequence). The CDR3 is made up of 16 amino acids. V lost 3 bases, J lost 7 bases, and 19 bases lay in between. The CDR3 spells CASSISAWAGKQPQHF. CDR3 nucleotide sequence: TGTGCCAGTAGTATTTCGGCGTGGGCAGGAAAGCAGCCCCAGCATTTT.

The rearrangement links TRBV7-9 to TRBJ2-2; D uncertain. Germline lookup yields CDR1 SEHNR and CDR2 FQNEAQ (reference sequence). The CDR3 runs 14 residues. Trimming removed 5 bases at V and 5 bases at J, with 12 bases between. The CDR3 DNA reads TGTGCCAGCAGCCACGCTTTAGAAACCGGGGAGCTGTTTTTT. Amino acids: CASSHALETGELFF. Drawing the rest from reference TRBV7-9 and TRBJ2-2, the complete variable domain is DTGVSQNPRHKITKRGQNVTFRCDPISEHNRLYWYRQTLGQGPEFLTYFQNEAQLEKSRLLSDRFSAERPKGSFSTLEIQRTEQGDSAMYLCASSHALETGELFFGEGSRLTVL.